This is a list of T cell receptor beta chains from one sample in a study of OX40 agonist ivuxolimab in advanced cancers. Generated by immunoSEQ multiplex PCR, the TCRdb table keeps only in-frame clones and is missing some. Counted here are approximately 62,000 clones, 80% to 95% occurring once; the ten biggest clones make up roughly 12%. The sequences come from CD4+ or CD8+ T cells sorted from blood, collected in a trial of the OX40 agonist ivuxolimab. These receptors originate from an adult with an advanced solid tumor such as melanoma, head and neck, liver or kidney cancer. CDR3s include the opening cysteine and the closing phenylalanine or tryptophan. Fields, in order: D gene, V gene, J gene, clone size, CDR3 protein, CDR3 DNA. D genes are given only for firm matches. Where a row states a size, it is once, few, many or the class of an expanded clone; other rows omit it.

d_gene: TRBD1; v_gene: TRBV5-1; j_gene: TRBJ2-1; abundance: NA; CDR3aa: CASSQGQGSYNEQFF; CDR3nt: TGCGCCAGCAGCCAAGGACAGGGGTCCTACAATGAGCAGTTCTTC
d_gene: TRBD1; v_gene: TRBV10-3; j_gene: TRBJ2-7; abundance: NA; CDR3aa: CAIGDSNEQYF; CDR3nt: TGTGCCATCGGGGACAGCAACGAGCAGTACTTC
d_gene: NA; v_gene: TRBV30; j_gene: TRBJ1-1; abundance: few; CDR3aa: CAWSVLGSTEAFF; CDR3nt: TGTGCCTGGAGTGTACTGGGTAGCACTGAAGCTTTCTTT
d_gene: NA; v_gene: TRBV7-2; j_gene: TRBJ2-3; abundance: NA; CDR3aa: CASSLNSGYTDTQYF; CDR3nt: TGTGCCAGCAGCTTGAACAGCGGTTACACAGATACGCAGTATTTT
d_gene: NA; v_gene: TRBV9; j_gene: TRBJ2-7; abundance: NA; CDR3aa: CASSVAEGASYEQYF; CDR3nt: TGTGCCAGCAGCGTAGCGGAGGGGGCGAGTTACGAGCAGTACTTC
d_gene: NA; v_gene: TRBV11-2; j_gene: TRBJ2-7; abundance: NA; CDR3aa: CASSSLFERTYEQYF; CDR3nt: TGTGCCAGCAGCTCCCTCTTTGAGCGAACCTACGAGCAGTACTTC
d_gene: NA; v_gene: TRBV25-1; j_gene: TRBJ2-1; abundance: NA; CDR3aa: CASSAQAYNEQFF; CDR3nt: TGTGCCAGCAGTGCACAGGCTTACAATGAGCAGTTCTTC
d_gene: NA; v_gene: TRBV6-5; j_gene: TRBJ1-1; abundance: once; CDR3aa: CASRVKQLNTEALF; CDR3nt: TGTGCCAGCAGGGTCAAACAGTTGAACACTGAAGCTTTATTT
d_gene: NA; v_gene: TRBV5-4; j_gene: TRBJ2-1; abundance: NA; CDR3aa: CASSPERGSYNEQFF; CDR3nt: TGTGCCAGCAGCCCAGAAAGGGGCTCCTACAATGAGCAGTTCTTC
d_gene: NA; v_gene: TRBV10-1; j_gene: TRBJ2-7; abundance: NA; CDR3aa: CATANGGHEQYF; CDR3nt: TGCGCCACCGCGAATGGGGGTCACGAGCAGTACTTC
d_gene: TRBD1; v_gene: TRBV5-1; j_gene: TRBJ1-3; abundance: NA; CDR3aa: CASSLGQGASGYTIYF; CDR3nt: TGCGCCAGCAGCTTGGGACAGGGGGCATCGGGTTACACCATATATTTT
d_gene: TRBD1; v_gene: TRBV19; j_gene: TRBJ1-5; abundance: NA; CDR3aa: CASSPDREGNQPQHF; CDR3nt: TGTGCCAGTAGTCCGGACAGGGAGGGCAATCAGCCCCAGCATTTT
d_gene: TRBD1; v_gene: TRBV15; j_gene: TRBJ1-1; abundance: NA; CDR3aa: CATSRDLRTGVNTEAFF; CDR3nt: TGTGCCACCAGCAGAGATTTGAGGACAGGCGTGAACACTGAAGCTTTCTTT